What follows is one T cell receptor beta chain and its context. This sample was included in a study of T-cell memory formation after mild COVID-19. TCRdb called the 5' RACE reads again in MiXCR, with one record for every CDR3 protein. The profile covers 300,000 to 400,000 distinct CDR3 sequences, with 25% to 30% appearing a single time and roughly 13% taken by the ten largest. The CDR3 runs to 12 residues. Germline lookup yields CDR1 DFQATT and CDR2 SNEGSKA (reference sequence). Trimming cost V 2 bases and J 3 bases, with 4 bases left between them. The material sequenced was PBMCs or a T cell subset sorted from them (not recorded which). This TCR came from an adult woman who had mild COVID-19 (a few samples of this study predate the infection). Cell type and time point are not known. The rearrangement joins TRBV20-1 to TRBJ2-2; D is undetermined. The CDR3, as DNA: TGCAGTGCTAGACAGCACACCGGGGAGCTGTTTTTT. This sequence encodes CSARQHTGELFF.